This T cell receptor (beta chain) was found in a study of blood T cells in healthy people across ages. A J-beta primer mix and a sample-barcoded 5' primer were used in a second PCR of about 7 to 11 cycles. TCRdb re-derived calls from the 5' RACE reads in MiXCR, one entry per CDR3 protein. The repertoire holds 750,000 to 1,000,000 distinct CDR3 sequences, about 28% seen once, with about a tenth in the top ten. The table lists this clonotype with many counts. V lost 4 bases and J lost 6; bases outside the gene matches: 13. The CDR3 length is 16 residues. Germline V gene lookup returns CDR1 SGHVS and CDR2 FQNEAQ. These data also formed part of another study, on T cells of mothers and their children. That work states: Addition of sample barcodes and 2-4 random nucleotides occurred through the M1S primer of the second PCR.

The TCR sequence derives from a woman aged 35 to 49 in good health. Sequencing was performed on blood. This chain links TRBV7-8 with TRBJ1-2; 8 bases align to TRBD1. As DNA, the CDR3 is TGTGCCAGCAGCTCTCGGTCTGTCGGACAGGGTCATGGCTACACCTTC. Translation gives CASSSRSVGQGHGYTF.